This TCR beta chain emerged from a study of cytomegalovirus exposure and HLA in healthy donors. The PCR employed 60 Vbeta primers together with 13 Jbeta primers. The assay was immunoSEQ multiplex PCR, and TCRdb's table has in-frame clones only and misses some. The sample has 200,000 to 250,000 clones; roughly four fifths are singletons. About this clone itself: The antigen is unknown.

The study's findings and limits: The classifier was said to identify cytomegalovirus status with high specificity and sensitivity.

Germline V gene data show CDR1 as SGHVS and CDR2 as FNYEAQ. Between the trimmed V and J ends, which lost 4 bases and 9 bases, there was a span of 12 bases. The CDR3 loop spans 12 amino acids. The sequence derives from a woman aged 40 to 50 in good health and CMV-seronegative. The chain employs TRBV7-6 and TRBJ2-5, with D possibly TRBD2 on 6 matching bases. Sequenced sample: PBMCs. For the CDR3, the DNA is TGTGCCAGCAGCTCCTCCTCGGGGGCCCAGTACTTC. This sequence encodes CASSSSSGAQYF.